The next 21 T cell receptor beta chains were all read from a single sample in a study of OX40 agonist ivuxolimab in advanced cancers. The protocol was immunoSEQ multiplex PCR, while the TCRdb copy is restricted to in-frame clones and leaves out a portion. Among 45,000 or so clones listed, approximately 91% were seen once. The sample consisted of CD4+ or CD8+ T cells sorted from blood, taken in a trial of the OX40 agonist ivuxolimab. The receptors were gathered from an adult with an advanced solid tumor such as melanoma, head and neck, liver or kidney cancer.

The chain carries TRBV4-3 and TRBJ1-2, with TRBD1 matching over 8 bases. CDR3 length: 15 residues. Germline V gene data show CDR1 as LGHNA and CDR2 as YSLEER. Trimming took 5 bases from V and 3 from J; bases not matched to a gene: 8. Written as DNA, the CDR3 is TGCGCCAGCAGCAGGCGATTGGACAGGGACTATGGCTACACCTTC. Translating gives CASSRRLDRDYGYTF.

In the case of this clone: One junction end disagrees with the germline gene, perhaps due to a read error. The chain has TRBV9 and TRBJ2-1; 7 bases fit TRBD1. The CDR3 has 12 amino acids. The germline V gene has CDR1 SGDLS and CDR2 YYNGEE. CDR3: CASSVSKDRPLF. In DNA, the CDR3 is TGTGCCAGCAGCGTATCAAAGGACAGGCCTCTCTTC.

CDR3 sequence reads: CASRGTSTDTQYF. The CDR3 region has the DNA TGTGCCAGCAGAGGAACTAGCACAGATACGCAGTATTTT. V and J are TRBV9 and TRBJ2-3, with D hard to call. The CDR3 sequence is 13 residues long. Trimming pared 5 bases from V and 0 bases from J, leaving 7 bases between. The germline gives CDR1 SGDLS, CDR2 YYNGEE.

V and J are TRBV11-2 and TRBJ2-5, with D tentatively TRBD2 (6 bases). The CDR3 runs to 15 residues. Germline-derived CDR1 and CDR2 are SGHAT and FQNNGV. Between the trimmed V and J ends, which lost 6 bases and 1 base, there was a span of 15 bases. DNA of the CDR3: TGTGCCAGCAGGGAGGGAGTGAGGGTCCAAGAGACCCAGTACTTC. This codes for CASREGVRVQETQYF.

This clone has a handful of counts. DNA of the CDR3: TGTGCCTGGACCTGGACAGCCTCCTACAATGAGCAGTTCTTC. Translated: CAWTWTASYNEQFF. The V call is TRBV30, the J call TRBJ2-1; perhaps TRBD1 as D (6 bases). In germline, CDR1 is GTSNPN, CDR2 SVGIG (reference sequence). Deletions cut 4 bases from V and 0 bases from J, with 10 bases between. There are 14 residues in the CDR3. The full variable domain, completed using reference TRBV30 and TRBJ2-1, is SQTIHQWPATLVQPVGSPLSLECTVEGTSNPNLYWYRQAAGRGLQLLFYSVGIGQISSEVPQNLSASRPQDRQFILSSKKLLLSDSGFYLCAWTWTASYNEQFFGPGTRLTVL.

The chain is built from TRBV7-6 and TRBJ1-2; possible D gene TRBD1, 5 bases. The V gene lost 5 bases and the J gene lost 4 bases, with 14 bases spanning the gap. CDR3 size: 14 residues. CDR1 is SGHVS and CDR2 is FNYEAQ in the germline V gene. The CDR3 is CASSPGGIAYGYTF. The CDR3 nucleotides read TGTGCCAGCAGCCCCGGGGGGATTGCCTATGGCTACACCTTC. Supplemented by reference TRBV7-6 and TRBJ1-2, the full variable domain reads GAGVSQSPRYKVTKRGQDVALRCDPISGHVSLYWYRQALGQGPEFLTYFNYEAQQDKSGLPNDRFSAERPEGSISTLTIQRTEQRDSAMYRCASSPGGIAYGYTFGSGTRLTVV.

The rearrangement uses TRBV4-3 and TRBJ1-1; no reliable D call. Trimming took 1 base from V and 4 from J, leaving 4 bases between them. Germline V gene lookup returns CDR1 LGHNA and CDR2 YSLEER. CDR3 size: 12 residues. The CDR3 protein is CASSQGVTEAFF. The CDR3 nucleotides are TGCGCCAGCAGCCAAGGAGTCACTGAAGCTTTCTTT.

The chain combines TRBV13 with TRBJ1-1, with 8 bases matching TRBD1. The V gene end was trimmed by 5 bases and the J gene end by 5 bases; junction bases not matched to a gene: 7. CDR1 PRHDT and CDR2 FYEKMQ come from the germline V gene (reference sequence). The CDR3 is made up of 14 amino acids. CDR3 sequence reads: CASSLTGERTEAFF. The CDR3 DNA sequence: TGTGCCAGCAGCCTGACAGGGGAGCGAACTGAAGCTTTCTTT.

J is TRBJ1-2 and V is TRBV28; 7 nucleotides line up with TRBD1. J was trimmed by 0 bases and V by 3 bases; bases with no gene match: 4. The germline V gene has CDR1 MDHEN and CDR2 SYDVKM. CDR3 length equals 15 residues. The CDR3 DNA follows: TGTGCCAGCAGTTTCCAGGGGGGGACTAACTATGGCTACACCTTC. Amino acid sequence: CASSFQGGTNYGYTF.

CDR3 bases: TGCGCCAGCAGCCAAGAGCCTTCAAGCTCCTACGAGCAGTACTTC. It translates to CASSQEPSSSYEQYF. The V gene is TRBV4-1, the J gene TRBJ2-7; D call uncertain. CDR3 length: 15 residues. Germline CDR1 reads MGHRA; CDR2 reads YSYEKL. Trimming cost V 0 bases and J 0 bases, with 9 bases left between them.

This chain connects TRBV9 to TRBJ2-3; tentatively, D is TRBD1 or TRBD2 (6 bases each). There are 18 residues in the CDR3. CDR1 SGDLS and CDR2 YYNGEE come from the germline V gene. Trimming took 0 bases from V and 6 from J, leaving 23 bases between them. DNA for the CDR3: TGTGCCAGCAGCGTAGGAGCTGGGACATCGGGGGTTTGGGATACGCAGTATTTT. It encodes CASSVGAGTSGVWDTQYF. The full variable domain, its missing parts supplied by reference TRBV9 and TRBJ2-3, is DSGVTQTPKHLITATGQRVTLRCSPRSGDLSVYWYQQSLDQGLQFLIQYYNGEERAKGNILERFSAQQFPDLHSELNLSSLELGDSALYFCASSVGAGTSGVWDTQYFGPGTRLTVL.

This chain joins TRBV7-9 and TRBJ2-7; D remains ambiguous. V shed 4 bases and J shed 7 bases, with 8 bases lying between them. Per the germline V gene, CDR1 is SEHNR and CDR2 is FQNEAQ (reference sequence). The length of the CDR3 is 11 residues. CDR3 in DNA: TGTGCCAGCAGCTCCAATGAGGAGCAGTACTTC. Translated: CASSSNEEQYF.

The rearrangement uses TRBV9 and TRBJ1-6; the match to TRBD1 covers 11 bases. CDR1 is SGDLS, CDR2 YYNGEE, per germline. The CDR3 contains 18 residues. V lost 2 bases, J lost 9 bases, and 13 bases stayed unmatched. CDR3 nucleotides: TGTGCCAGCAGCGTGGGAATTTCCGGGACAGGGGGAGGTTCACCCCTCCACTTT. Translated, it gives CASSVGISGTGGGSPLHF.

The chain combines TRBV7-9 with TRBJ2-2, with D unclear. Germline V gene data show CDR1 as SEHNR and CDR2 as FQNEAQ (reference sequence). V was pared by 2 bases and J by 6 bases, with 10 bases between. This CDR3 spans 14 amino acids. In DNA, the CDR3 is TGTGCCAGCAGCTTAATCGTGGGCGCCGGGGAGCTGTTTTTT. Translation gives CASSLIVGAGELFF.

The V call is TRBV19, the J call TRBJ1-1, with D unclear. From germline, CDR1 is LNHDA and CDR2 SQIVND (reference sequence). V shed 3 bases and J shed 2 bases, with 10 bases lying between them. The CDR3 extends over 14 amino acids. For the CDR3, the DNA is TGTGCCAGTAGTATCCACGGCTATAACACTGAAGCTTTCTTT. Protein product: CASSIHGYNTEAFF.

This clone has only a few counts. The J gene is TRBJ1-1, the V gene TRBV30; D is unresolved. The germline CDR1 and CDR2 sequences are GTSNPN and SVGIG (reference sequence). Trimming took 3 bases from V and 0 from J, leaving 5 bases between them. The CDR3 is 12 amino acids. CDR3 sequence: CAWSRMNTEAFF. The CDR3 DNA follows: TGTGCCTGGAGCAGGATGAACACTGAAGCTTTCTTT. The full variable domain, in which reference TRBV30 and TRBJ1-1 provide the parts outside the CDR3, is SQTIHQWPATLVQPVGSPLSLECTVEGTSNPNLYWYRQAAGRGLQLLFYSVGIGQISSEVPQNLSASRPQDRQFILSSKKLLLSDSGFYLCAWSRMNTEAFFGQGTRLTVV.

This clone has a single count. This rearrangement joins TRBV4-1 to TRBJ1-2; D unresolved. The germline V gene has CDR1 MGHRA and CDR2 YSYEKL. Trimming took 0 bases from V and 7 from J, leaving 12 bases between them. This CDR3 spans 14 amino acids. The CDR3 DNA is TGCGCCAGCAGCCAAGAGAACCTCGGTGGTGGCTACACCTTC. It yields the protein CASSQENLGGGYTF.

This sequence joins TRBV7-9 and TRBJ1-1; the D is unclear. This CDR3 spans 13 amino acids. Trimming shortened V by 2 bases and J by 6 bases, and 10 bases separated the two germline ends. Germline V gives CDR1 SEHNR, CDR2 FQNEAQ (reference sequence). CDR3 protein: CASSLLPQPEAFF. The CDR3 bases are TGTGCCAGCAGCTTATTGCCACAGCCTGAAGCTTTCTTT.

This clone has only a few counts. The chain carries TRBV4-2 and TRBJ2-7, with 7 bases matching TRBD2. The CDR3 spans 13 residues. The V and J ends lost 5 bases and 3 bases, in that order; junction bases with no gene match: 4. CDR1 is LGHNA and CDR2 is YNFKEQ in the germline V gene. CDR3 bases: TGTGCCAGCAGCACCCCGGGGGGCTACGAGCAGTACTTC. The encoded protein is CASSTPGGYEQYF.

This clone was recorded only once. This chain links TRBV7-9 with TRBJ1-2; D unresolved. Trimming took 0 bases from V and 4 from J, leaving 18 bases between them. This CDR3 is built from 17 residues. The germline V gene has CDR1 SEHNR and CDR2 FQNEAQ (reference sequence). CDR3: CASSLAHQPVTIYGYTF. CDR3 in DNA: TGTGCCAGCAGCTTAGCGCACCAGCCAGTAACCATCTATGGCTACACCTTC.

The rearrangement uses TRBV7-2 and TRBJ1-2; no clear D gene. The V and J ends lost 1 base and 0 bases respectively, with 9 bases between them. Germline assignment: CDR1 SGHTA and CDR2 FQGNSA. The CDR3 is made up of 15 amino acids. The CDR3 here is CASSLEAAANYGYTF. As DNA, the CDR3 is TGTGCCAGCAGCTTAGAGGCCGCCGCTAACTATGGCTACACCTTC.